This TCR beta chain was captured by sequencing in a study of tumor-infiltrating lymphocytes in localized non-small cell lung cancer. About the research overall: Tumor tissue and non-adjacent uninvolved lung came from each patient.

Only in-frame clones appear in the TCRdb table, and some are missing; sequencing was by immunoSEQ multiplex PCR. The sample has fewer than 20,000 clones; approximately 84% are singletons. Points on this clone: Its antigen is not identified.

Study findings and constraints: Different pieces of the same tissue were used for each assay. TCRbeta sequencing showed higher T cell infiltration in tumors than uninvolved lung.

V was clipped by 5 bases and J by 5 bases, with 26 bases between them. CDR3 length equals 18 residues. Germline values: CDR1 SGHDT, CDR2 YYEEEE. The chain carries TRBV5-6 and TRBJ2-1; tentative D call: TRBD2 (6 bases). This receptor was taken from a human donor with non-small cell lung cancer. Source material: lung tumor tissue. This CDR3 is CASRSRDLWVFGNNEQFF. The CDR3 nucleotides read TGTGCCAGCAGATCCCGGGACTTGTGGGTCTTCGGGAACAATGAGCAGTTCTTC.